What follows are 14 T cell receptor beta chains derived from one specimen sequenced in a study of T-cell memory formation after mild COVID-19. TCRdb called the 5' RACE reads again in MiXCR, with one record for every CDR3 protein. The sample lists about 390,000 distinct CDR3 sequences, roughly 15% occurring once. Sequencing input: PBMCs or a T cell subset sorted from them (not recorded which). The receptors stem from a man between 18 and 35 years old who had mild COVID-19 (a few samples of this study predate the infection). Cell type and time point are not known.

This sequence joins TRBV7-2 and TRBJ2-5, with 9 bases fitting TRBD2. The V gene end was trimmed by 5 bases and the J gene end by 2 bases; junction bases not matched to a gene: 9. From germline, CDR1 is SGHTA and CDR2 FQGNSA. The CDR3 is made up of 16 amino acids. CDR3 sequence: CASSRALAGRQETQYF. Written as DNA, the CDR3 is TGTGCCAGCAGCCGGGCCCTAGCGGGGAGACAAGAGACCCAGTACTTC.

V and J are TRBV28 and TRBJ2-2, with TRBD2 identical over 7 bases. The CDR3 has 16 residues. Per germline, CDR1 MDHEN and CDR2 SYDVKM. The trim removed 5 bases at V and 2 bases at J, leaving 8 bases unmatched. The CDR3 loop is CASSQAGSFNTGELFF. For the CDR3, the DNA is TGTGCCAGCAGTCAAGCGGGGTCATTCAACACCGGGGAGCTGTTTTTT.

This clonotype was recorded once. The genes are TRBV11-1 and TRBJ2-1; D is uncertain. V was trimmed by 4 bases and J by 8 bases, leaving 6 bases between them. The CDR3 consists of 11 residues. CDR1 SGHAT and CDR2 FQDESV come from the germline V gene (reference sequence). CDR3 region: CASSYVYEQFF. The CDR3 DNA sequence: TGTGCCAGCAGCTACGTCTATGAGCAGTTCTTC.

CDR3 bases: TGCGCCAGCAGCCAAGTTGGGGGCAGGGCCTGGGGGCAGCCCCAGCATTTT. Translated: CASSQVGGRAWGQPQHF. V and J are TRBV4-1 and TRBJ1-5, with D possibly TRBD1 on 6 matching bases. Trimming took 1 base from V and 7 from J, leaving 20 bases between them. Germline V lookup: CDR1 MGHRA, CDR2 YSYEKL. There are 17 residues in the CDR3.

The chain employs TRBV25-1 and TRBJ1-2; TRBD1 might be the D (5 bases). Germline CDR1 reads MGHDK; CDR2 reads SYGVNS. V was shortened by 3 bases and J by 2 bases, with 10 bases between the two germline ends. The CDR3 totals 14 residues. The CDR3 DNA sequence: TGTGCCAGCAGTGACCTAACAGGAAACTATGGCTACACCTTC. As protein: CASSDLTGNYGYTF.

This clonotype has only a few counts. This chain joins TRBV5-1 and TRBJ1-2; D is uncertain. V lost 2 bases and J lost 4, with 9 bases in between. The CDR3 covers 13 residues. Germline-derived CDR1 and CDR2 are SGHRS and YFSETQ. CDR3 nucleotide sequence: TGCGCCAGCAGCTTAACGGTCACCTATGGCTACACCTTC. Translation: CASSLTVTYGYTF.

The chain has TRBV20-1 and TRBJ1-2; D uncertain. V was pared by 6 bases and J by 4 bases, with 12 bases between. The CDR3 spans 12 residues. From germline, CDR1 is DFQATT and CDR2 SNEGSKA (reference sequence). The CDR3 region has the DNA TGCAGTGCCCCCAGCAGCTTCTATGGCTACACCTTC. Protein product: CSAPSSFYGYTF.

This clonotype came up a few times. This sequence joins TRBV7-9 and TRBJ2-3; 10 bases map to TRBD1. The CDR3 consists of 15 residues. The germline gives CDR1 SEHNR, CDR2 FQNEAQ (reference sequence). V trimming: 6 bases; J trimming: 4 bases; junction bases outside the gene matches: 7. CDR3 in DNA: TGTGCCAGCAGGCATGACAGGGGGCTAGCAGATACGCAGTATTTT. Encoded protein: CASRHDRGLADTQYF.

This clonotype has a handful of counts. CDR3 sequence reads: CASSPGQSPSGNTIYF. CDR3 DNA sequence: TGTGCCAGCAGCCCGGGACAGTCCCCCTCTGGAAACACCATATATTTT. The chain recombines TRBV5-6 with TRBJ1-3, with TRBD1 matching over 7 bases. The CDR3 consists of 16 residues. V trimming: 4 bases; J trimming: 0 bases; junction bases outside the gene matches: 7. Germline V lookup: CDR1 SGHDT, CDR2 YYEEEE.

This clonotype has more than one count but fewer than ten. The rearrangement uses TRBV6-5 and TRBJ1-5, with D possibly being TRBD1 (6 bases). Germline values: CDR1 MNHEY, CDR2 SVGAGI. The V end lost 5 bases, the J end lost 5 bases, and 13 bases lay between the germline ends. CDR3 length equals 14 residues. The CDR3 nucleotides are TGTGCCAGCAGTCCCCACAGGGATGATCAGCCCCAGCATTTT. Residues: CASSPHRDDQPQHF.

This sequence joins TRBV9 and TRBJ1-1; D is unresolved. The germline CDR1 and CDR2 sequences are SGDLS and YYNGEE. The CDR3 sequence is 14 residues long. Trimming cost V 0 bases and J 3 bases, with 9 bases left between them. CDR3 sequence: CASSVASGDTEAFF. In DNA, the CDR3 is TGTGCCAGCAGCGTAGCTAGCGGGGACACTGAAGCTTTCTTT.

This clonotype appeared many times. This chain uses TRBV7-9 with TRBJ2-7; unclear D gene. Germline lookup yields CDR1 SEHNR and CDR2 FQNEAQ (reference sequence). Trimming removed 6 bases from V and 5 bases from J, with 11 bases in between. The CDR3 runs 12 residues. CDR3 bases: TGTGCCAGCAGTCAATCTGGGAACGAGCAGTACTTC. Protein: CASSQSGNEQYF.

This chain uses TRBV30 with TRBJ2-3; possibly TRBD1 for D (5 bases). Germline CDR1 and CDR2: GTSNPN and SVGIG (reference sequence). This CDR3 comprises 13 residues. With 6 bases removed from V and 6 bases from J, the gap between germline ends came to 16 bases. This chain's CDR3 is CACRPQGADTQYF. In DNA, the CDR3 is TGTGCCTGTCGCCCCCAGGGTGCGGATACGCAGTATTTT.

This clonotype occurred a few times. The V gene is TRBV9, the J gene TRBJ2-7; TRBD2 matches at 10 bases. The CDR3 is 16 amino acids. With V trimmed by 0 bases and J by 4 bases, 7 bases remained unmatched. The V gene's germline CDR1 is SGDLS and CDR2 YYNGEE. DNA for the CDR3: TGTGCCAGCAGCGTAGGGTCTAGCGGGGGTAATTACGAGCAGTACTTC. Translated: CASSVGSSGGNYEQYF.